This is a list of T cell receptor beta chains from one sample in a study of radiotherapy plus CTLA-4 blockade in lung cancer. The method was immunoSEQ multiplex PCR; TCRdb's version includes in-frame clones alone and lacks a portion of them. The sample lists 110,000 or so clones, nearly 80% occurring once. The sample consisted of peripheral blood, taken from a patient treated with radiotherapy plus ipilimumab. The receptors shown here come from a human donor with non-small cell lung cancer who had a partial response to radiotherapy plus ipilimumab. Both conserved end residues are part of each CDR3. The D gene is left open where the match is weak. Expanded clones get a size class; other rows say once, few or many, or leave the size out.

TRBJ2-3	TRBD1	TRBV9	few	CASTPGQRSTDTQYF	TGTGCCAGCACCCCGGGACAGAGAAGCACAGATACGCAGTATTTT
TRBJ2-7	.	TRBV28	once	CASRVSSASHYEQYF	TGTGCCAGCAGGGTATCTAGCGCATCGCACTACGAGCAGTACTTC
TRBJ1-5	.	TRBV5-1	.	CASSLGVDSNQPQHF	TGCGCCAGCAGCTTGGGAGTTGATAGCAATCAGCCCCAGCATTTT
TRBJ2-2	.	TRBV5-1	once	CASSAGGVYTGELFF	TGCGCCAGCAGCGCCGGAGGGGTATACACCGGGGAGCTGTTTTTT
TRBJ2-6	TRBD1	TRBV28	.	CASSRRTGGSGANVLTF	TGTGCCAGCAGCCGCCGAACAGGGGGATCTGGGGCCAACGTCCTGACTTTC
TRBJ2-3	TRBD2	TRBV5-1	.	CASSLVLAASTDTQYF	TGCGCCAGCAGCTTGGTCCTAGCGGCCAGCACAGATACGCAGTATTTT
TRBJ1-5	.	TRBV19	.	CASSIKQGGQPQHF	TGTGCCAGTAGTATCAAACAGGGCGGTCAGCCCCAGCATTTT
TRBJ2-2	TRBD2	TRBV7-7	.	CASSLEIAGNTGELFF	TGTGCTAGCAGCTTAGAAATAGCGGGGAACACCGGGGAGCTGTTTTTT
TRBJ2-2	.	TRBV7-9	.	CASSLTAGELFF	TGTGCCAGCAGCTTAACAGCCGGGGAGCTGTTTTTT
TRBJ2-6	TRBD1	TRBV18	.	CASSPGTGGSGANVLTF	TGTGCCAGCTCACCAGGGACAGGGGGGTCTGGGGCCAACGTCCTGACTTTC
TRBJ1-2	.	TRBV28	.	CASSFRSGQTYGYTF	TGTGCCAGCAGTTTTCGTAGTGGACAGACCTATGGCTACACCTTC
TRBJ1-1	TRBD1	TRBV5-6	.	CASSEKGQRLEAFF	TGTGCCAGCAGCGAGAAGGGACAGCGCCTCGAAGCTTTCTTT
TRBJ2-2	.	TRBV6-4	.	CASSPGTSPGGYTGELFF	TGTGCCAGCTCCCCCGGGACAAGTCCAGGCGGGTACACCGGGGAGCTGTTTTTT
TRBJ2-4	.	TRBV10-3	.	CAISKGEGIQYF	TGTGCCATCAGTAAGGGGGAAGGCATTCAGTACTTC
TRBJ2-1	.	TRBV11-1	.	CASSLAGVTYNEQFF	TGTGCCAGCAGCTTAGCGGGAGTAACCTACAATGAGCAGTTCTTC
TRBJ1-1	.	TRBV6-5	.	CASSYGGTEAFF	TGTGCCAGCAGTTACGGAGGCACTGAAGCTTTCTTT
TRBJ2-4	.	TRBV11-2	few	CASSLGPGQKNIQYF	TGTGCCAGCAGCTTAGGTCCAGGGCAGAAAAACATTCAGTACTTC
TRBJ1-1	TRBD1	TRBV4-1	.	CASSLNGQVNTEAFF	TGCGCCAGCAGCCTCAACGGACAGGTGAACACTGAAGCTTTCTTT
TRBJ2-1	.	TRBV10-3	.	CAISGSTTNEQFF	TGTGCCATCAGTGGTTCGACTACCAATGAGCAGTTCTTC
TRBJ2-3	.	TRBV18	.	CASSSQDTQYF	TGTGCCAGCTCCTCGCAGGATACGCAGTATTTT
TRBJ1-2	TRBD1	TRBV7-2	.	CASSPGTGLYGYTF	TGTGCCAGCAGCCCAGGGACAGGACTCTATGGCTACACCTTC
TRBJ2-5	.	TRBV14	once	CASSQEETRPQETQYF	TGTGCCAGCAGCCAAGAGGAGACTAGGCCCCAAGAGACCCAGTACTTC
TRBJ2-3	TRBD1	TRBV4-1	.	CASSPQGVSSTDTQYF	TGCGCCAGCAGCCCACAGGGGGTTTCTAGCACAGATACGCAGTATTTT
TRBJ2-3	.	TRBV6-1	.	CASKDFYTDTQYF	TGTGCCAGCAAGGACTTTTATACAGATACGCAGTATTTT
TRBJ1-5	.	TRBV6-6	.	CASSYSNSNQPQHF	TGTGCCAGCAGTTACTCCAATAGCAATCAGCCCCAGCATTTT
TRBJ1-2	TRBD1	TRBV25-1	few	CASSEGQGAGGYTF	TGTGCCAGCAGTGAGGGACAGGGGGCAGGTGGCTACACCTTC
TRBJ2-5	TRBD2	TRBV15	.	CATSRDLAGWGETQYF	TGTGCCACCAGCAGAGATCTAGCGGGATGGGGAGAGACCCAGTACTTC
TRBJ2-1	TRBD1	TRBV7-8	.	CASSRQGYGAEQFF	TGTGCCAGCAGCCGACAGGGATACGGTGCTGAGCAGTTCTTC